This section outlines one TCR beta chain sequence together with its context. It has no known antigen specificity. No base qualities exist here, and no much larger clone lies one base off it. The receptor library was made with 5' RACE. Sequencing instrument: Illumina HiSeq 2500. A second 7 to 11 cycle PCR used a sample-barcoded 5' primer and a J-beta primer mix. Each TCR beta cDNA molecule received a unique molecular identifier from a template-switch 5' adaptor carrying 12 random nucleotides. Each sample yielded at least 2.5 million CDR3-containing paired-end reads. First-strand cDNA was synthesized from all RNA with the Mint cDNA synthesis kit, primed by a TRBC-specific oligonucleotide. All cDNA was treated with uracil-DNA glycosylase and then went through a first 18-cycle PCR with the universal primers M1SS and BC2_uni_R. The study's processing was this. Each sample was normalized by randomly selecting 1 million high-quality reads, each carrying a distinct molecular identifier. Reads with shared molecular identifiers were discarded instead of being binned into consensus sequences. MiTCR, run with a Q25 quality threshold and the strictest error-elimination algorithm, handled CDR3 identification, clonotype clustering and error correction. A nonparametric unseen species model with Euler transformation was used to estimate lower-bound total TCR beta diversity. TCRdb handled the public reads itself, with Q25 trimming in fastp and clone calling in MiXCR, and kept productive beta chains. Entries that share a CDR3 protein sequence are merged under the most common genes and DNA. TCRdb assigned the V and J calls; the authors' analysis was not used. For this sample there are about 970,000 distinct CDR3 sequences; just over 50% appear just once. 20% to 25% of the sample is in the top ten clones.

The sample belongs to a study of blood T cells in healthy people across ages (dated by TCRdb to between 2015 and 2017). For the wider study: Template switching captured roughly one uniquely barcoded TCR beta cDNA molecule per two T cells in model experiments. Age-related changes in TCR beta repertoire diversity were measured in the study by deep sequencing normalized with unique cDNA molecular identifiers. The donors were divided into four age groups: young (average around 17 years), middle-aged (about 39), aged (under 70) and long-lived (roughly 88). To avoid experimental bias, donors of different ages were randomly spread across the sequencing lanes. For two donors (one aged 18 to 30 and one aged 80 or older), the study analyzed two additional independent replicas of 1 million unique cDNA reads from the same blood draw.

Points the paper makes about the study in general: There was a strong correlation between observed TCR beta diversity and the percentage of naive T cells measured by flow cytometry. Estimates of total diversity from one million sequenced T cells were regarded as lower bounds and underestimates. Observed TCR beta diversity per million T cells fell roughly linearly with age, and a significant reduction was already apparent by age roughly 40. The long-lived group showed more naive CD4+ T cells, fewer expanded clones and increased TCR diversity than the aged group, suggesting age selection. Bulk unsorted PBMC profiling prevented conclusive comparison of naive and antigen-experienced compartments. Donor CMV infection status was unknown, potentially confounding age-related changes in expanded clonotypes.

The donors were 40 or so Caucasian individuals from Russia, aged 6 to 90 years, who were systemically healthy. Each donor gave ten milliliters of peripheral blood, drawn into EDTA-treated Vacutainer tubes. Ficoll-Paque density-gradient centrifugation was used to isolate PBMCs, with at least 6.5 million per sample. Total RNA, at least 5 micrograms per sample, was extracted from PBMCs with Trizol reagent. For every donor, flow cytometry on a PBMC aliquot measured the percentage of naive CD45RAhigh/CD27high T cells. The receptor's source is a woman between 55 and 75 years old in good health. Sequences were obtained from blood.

CDR3 region: CASSEPDRADPEAFF. The DNA sequence is as follows: TGTGCCAGCAGCGAACCTGACAGGGCTGACCCTGAAGCTTTCTTT. The rearranged segments are TRBV7-9 and TRBJ1-1; 7 bases in between match TRBD1. Ends trimmed: V by 5 bases, J by 6 bases; bases unmatched to a gene: 12. Its CDR3 holds 15 amino acids, cysteine through phenylalanine. The retained sequence is limited to the CDR3, 45 bases, with the frame set at the first base. From a lookup of the germline V gene (reference sequence), CDR1 and CDR2 are SEHNR and FQNEAQ.